This TCR beta chain was retrieved from a study of blood T cell repertoires in COVID-19. Study-level information: The analysed material was cDNA or gDNA that came from T cells, B-cell-depleted T cells, or PBMCs.

This clone was seen just once. TCRdb keeps only in-frame clones here, not all; method: immunoSEQ multiplex PCR. The data hold 200,000 or so clones, with roughly nine tenths observed a single time. V was pared by 3 bases and J by 4 bases, with 6 bases of the junction left unmatched. The CDR3 has 14 residues. The germline V gene encodes CDR1 SGHDT and CDR2 YYEEEE. The chain has TRBV5-6 and TRBJ2-5, with 7 bases that match TRBD1. Sequencing was performed on peripheral blood. This TCR was recovered from a woman in her 70s with acute or convalescent COVID-19. As DNA, the CDR3 is TGTGCCAGCAGCTCGACAGGGCGAGGAGAGACCCAGTACTTC. Encoded protein: CASSSTGRGETQYF. Full variable domain (outside the CDR3, taken from reference TRBV5-6 and TRBJ2-5): DAGVTQSPTHLIKTRGQQVTLRCSPKSGHDTVSWYQQALGQGPQFIFQYYEEEERQRGNFPDRFSGHQFPNYSSELNVNALLLGDSALYLCASSSTGRGETQYFGPGTRLLVL.